Following are 14 T cell receptor beta chains from one sample sequenced in a study of radiotherapy plus CTLA-4 blockade in lung cancer (dated by TCRdb to about 2018). Library preparation used the immunoSEQ multiplex PCR assay. TCRdb re-hosts the immuneACCESS table, in-frame sequences only. Its copies lack some clones; in the studies checked, an unresolved V gene accounts for under half of them, and the cause for the rest is not known. The sample contains just under 45,000 clones, over 60% of them found a single time. The ten largest clones represent around 25% of the sample. Sequenced here: peripheral blood, sampled from a patient treated with radiotherapy plus ipilimumab. The receptors stem from a human donor with non-small cell lung cancer who had a partial response to radiotherapy plus ipilimumab.

The chain has TRBV5-6 and TRBJ1-2, with D perhaps matching TRBD1 (5 bases). The CDR3 sequence is 15 residues long. V was cut by 4 bases and J by 3 bases, with 16 bases left in between. CDR1 and CDR2 from the germline V gene are SGHDT and YYEEEE. CDR3 residues: CASSRDSGFDYGYTF. DNA for the CDR3: TGTGCCAGCAGCCGGGACTCGGGATTTGACTATGGCTACACCTTC. The whole variable domain, remainder taken from reference TRBV5-6 and TRBJ1-2, is DAGVTQSPTHLIKTRGQQVTLRCSPKSGHDTVSWYQQALGQGPQFIFQYYEEEERQRGNFPDRFSGHQFPNYSSELNVNALLLGDSALYLCASSRDSGFDYGYTFGSGTRLTVV.

This clone was counted ten times or more. The genes are TRBV18 and TRBJ1-1; 7 bases align to TRBD1. Germline loops: CDR1 KGHSH, CDR2 LQKENI. J was trimmed by 7 bases and V by 2 bases; bases with no gene match: 1. The CDR3 sequence is 12 residues long. The DNA for the CDR3 is TGTGCCAGCTCACCAGGGACAGATGAAGCTTTCTTT. Translating it yields CASSPGTDEAFF.

This clone was observed a few times. This sequence joins TRBV6-1 and TRBJ2-4; D not certain. CDR1 is MNHNS and CDR2 is SASEGT in the germline V gene. Trimming removed 7 bases at V and 1 base at J, with 5 bases between. This CDR3 comprises 12 residues. The CDR3 coding sequence is TGTGCCAGCACTAGTGCCAAAAACATTCAGTACTTC. It encodes CASTSAKNIQYF.

This clone was observed a handful of times. The chain combines TRBV11-1 with TRBJ2-7, with 8 bases aligning to TRBD1. Per germline, CDR1 SGHAT and CDR2 FQDESV (reference sequence). The CDR3 loop spans 16 amino acids. Unmatched junction bases numbered 11, after V lost 4 bases and J lost 3 bases. The CDR3 DNA is TGTGCCAGCAGCTCAACACCGGGACAGGCTGACTACGAGCAGTACTTC. This codes for CASSSTPGQADYEQYF. Filled out from reference TRBV11-1 and TRBJ2-7, the complete variable domain reads EAEVAQSPRYKITEKSQAVAFWCDPISGHATLYWYRQILGQGPELLVQFQDESVVDDSQLPKDRFSAERLKGVDSTLKIQPAELGDSAMYLCASSSTPGQADYEQYFGPGTRLTVT.

The chain links TRBV18 to TRBJ2-7, with TRBD2 matching 9 bases. The CDR3 spans 13 residues. V shed 0 bases, J shed 7 bases, and the junction held 1 base outside the gene matches. Germline assignment: CDR1 KGHSH and CDR2 LQKENI. This CDR3 reads CASSPPGLAEQYF. CDR3 DNA: TGTGCCAGCTCACCACCGGGACTAGCAGAGCAGTACTTC.

This clone showed up just a few times. Here the CDR3 reads CASSEASAAQYF. CDR3 bases: TGTGCCAGCAGTGAAGCGTCAGCGGCGCAGTATTTT. The chain couples TRBV2 to TRBJ2-3; TRBD2 might be the D (5 bases). CDR3 size: 12 residues. V lost 0 bases to trimming and J lost 10 bases, with 8 bases between them. Germline CDR1 SNHLY, CDR2 FYNNEI.

The chain couples TRBV7-9 to TRBJ2-1, with 9 positions matching TRBD2. Germline V gene sequence: CDR1 SEHNR, CDR2 FQNEAQ (reference sequence). The ends lost 1 base at V and 4 bases at J; junction bases unmatched: 5. This CDR3 spans 16 amino acids. CDR3 sequence: CASSLGSAGGYNEQFF. CDR3 nucleotides: TGTGCCAGCAGCTTAGGATCAGCGGGGGGATACAATGAGCAGTTCTTC.

CDR3 nucleotides: TGTGCCAGCAGCTTAGGGGGTAGCAGGGCTGGGATCGGCTACACCTTC. Protein: CASSLGGSRAGIGYTF. This sequence joins TRBV7-2 and TRBJ1-2; D is possibly TRBD1 (5 bases). V dropped 1 base and J dropped 8 bases, with 20 bases sitting between them. The CDR3 contains 16 residues. Germline-derived CDR1 and CDR2 are SGHTA and FQGNSA.

A note on this clone: This likely traces to a read error, being one base from a far larger clone. The same CDR3 is also encoded by other DNA sequences in this sample. V gene TRBV30 combines with J gene TRBJ1-1, with 7 bases aligning to TRBD1. The CDR3 is made up of 13 amino acids. Trimming took 1 base from V and 5 from J; bases not matched to a gene: 4. Germline lookup yields CDR1 GTSNPN and CDR2 SVGIG (reference sequence). The CDR3 here is CAWSGDRRTEAFF. Written as DNA, the CDR3 is TGTGCCTGGAGTGGGGACAGACGAACTGAAGCTTTCTTT.

The chain combines TRBV5-1 with TRBJ2-6; TRBD2 matches at 8 bases. The CDR3 is made up of 18 amino acids. The V gene end was trimmed by 0 bases and the J gene end by 2 bases; junction bases not matched to a gene: 7. CDR1 is SGHRS, CDR2 YFSETQ, per germline. CDR3 sequence reads: CASSLVVSGIAGANVLTF. Written as DNA, the CDR3 is TGCGCCAGCAGCTTGGTCGTTAGCGGGATTGCTGGGGCCAACGTCCTGACTTTC.

V and J are TRBV5-4 and TRBJ2-2; a weak D match, TRBD2 (6 bases). Trimming took off 4 bases at V and 4 bases at J, with 17 bases between the two ends. The CDR3 has 16 amino acids. CDR1 and CDR2 (germline): SGHNT, YYREEE (reference sequence). DNA of the CDR3: TGTGCCAGCAGCGCCCTTAGCGGAGACCTCACCGGGGAGCTGTTTTTT. Its translation is CASSALSGDLTGELFF.

The chain recombines TRBV6-5 with TRBJ1-2, with D unclear. V was trimmed by 0 bases and J by 4 bases, leaving 9 bases between them. The germline V gene has CDR1 MNHEY and CDR2 SVGAGI. The CDR3 covers 14 residues. CDR3 sequence: CASSYSFAAYGYTF. As DNA, the CDR3 is TGTGCCAGCAGTTACTCTTTCGCGGCCTATGGCTACACCTTC.

This clone was seen a handful of times. The chain has TRBV5-1 and TRBJ2-7, with 12 bases fitting TRBD1. CDR1 is SGHRS and CDR2 is YFSETQ in the germline V gene. The CDR3 loop spans 18 amino acids. The ends lost 3 bases at V and 3 bases at J; junction bases unmatched: 13. This CDR3 is CASSSGTGGSVGVYEQYF. CDR3 in DNA: TGCGCCAGCAGCTCCGGGACAGGGGGCAGCGTCGGGGTCTACGAGCAGTACTTC.

The chain carries TRBV19 and TRBJ2-5, with D possibly matching TRBD2 (6 bases). Germline V gene sequence: CDR1 LNHDA, CDR2 SQIVND (reference sequence). The V end was cut by 7 bases, the J end by 5 bases, with 17 bases between. The CDR3 loop spans 14 amino acids. The CDR3 here is CASNGGAAGETQYF. Here the CDR3 DNA reads TGTGCCAGTAACGGCGGGGCGGCAGGGGAGACCCAGTACTTC.